Following are 32 T cell receptor beta chains from one sample sequenced in a study of cytomegalovirus exposure and HLA in healthy donors. TCRdb's table, derived via immunoSEQ multiplex PCR, lists solely in-frame clones and lacks some. The profile shows tens of thousands of clones, over 95% of them singletons. The sample taken for sequencing was PBMCs. Every receptor here comes from a man younger than 30 in good health and CMV-seronegative.

The count of this clone is one. At one end, the junction sequence differs from germline, possibly due to a read error. V gene TRBV28 combines with J gene TRBJ1-6, with D uncertain. Germline CDR1 is MDHEN and CDR2 is SYDVKM. The CDR3 totals 15 residues. The CDR3 is CASRPVLSDNSPLHF. CDR3 nucleotides: TGTGCCAGCAGGCCGGTCCTCTCCGATAATTCACCCCTCCACTTT.

This rearrangement joins TRBV28 to TRBJ2-1; 8 bases are a match to TRBD2. CDR3 length: 15 amino acids. The V gene's germline CDR1 is MDHEN and CDR2 SYDVKM. V was clipped by 6 bases and J by 7 bases; unmatched bases: 11. The CDR3 is CASRGPSGSRNEQFF. The CDR3 DNA sequence: TGTGCCAGCAGAGGCCCCAGCGGGAGCCGGAATGAGCAGTTCTTC.

The gene calls are TRBV5-1 and TRBJ2-1; 8 bases line up with TRBD2. V lost 4 bases and J lost 7; bases outside the gene matches: 4. The CDR3 runs to 13 residues. Germline CDR1 SGHRS, CDR2 YFSETQ. CDR3 in amino acids: CASSRREGNEQFF. In DNA, the CDR3 is TGCGCCAGCAGCAGACGGGAGGGGAATGAGCAGTTCTTC.

The rearrangement links TRBV13 to TRBJ1-3, with D unclear. V lost 4 bases, J lost 4 bases, and 8 bases lay in between. Germline loops: CDR1 PRHDT, CDR2 FYEKMQ (reference sequence). The CDR3 is 13 residues long. CDR3 loop: CASSSTIGNTIYF. The CDR3, as DNA: TGTGCCAGCAGCTCTACTATCGGAAACACCATATATTTT.

The V and J genes are TRBV9 and TRBJ2-7; tentative D call: TRBD1 (6 bases). The CDR3 runs to 15 residues. Trimming pared 2 bases from V and 0 bases from J, leaving 12 bases between. Germline V CDR1 and CDR2: SGDLS, YYNGEE. As DNA, the CDR3 is TGTGCCAGCAGCGTTGACCCAGGGGCCTCCTACGAGCAGTACTTC. Translated: CASSVDPGASYEQYF.

The rearrangement joins TRBV27 to TRBJ2-2, with 8 bases matching TRBD2. The V segment lost 4 bases and the J segment 6 bases; nucleotides outside the gene matches: 7. The CDR3 has 15 amino acids. Germline CDR1 MNHEY, CDR2 SMNVEV (reference sequence). CDR3 nucleotides: TGTGCCAGCAGTTCTCGAGCGGGAGTTTCCGGGGAGCTGTTTTTT. Its protein is CASSSRAGVSGELFF.

In its sample, this clone was seen once. V is TRBV19 and J is TRBJ2-5; a weak D match, TRBD1 (6 bases). Trimming removed 3 bases at V and 1 base at J, with 12 bases between. CDR3 size: 15 residues. Germline CDR1 LNHDA, CDR2 SQIVND (reference sequence). CDR3 in DNA: TGTGCCAGTAGTATGTCAGGGGAAGGCCAAGAGACCCAGTACTTC. Translation: CASSMSGEGQETQYF. The full variable domain, rest sourced from reference TRBV19 and TRBJ2-5, is DGGITQSPKYLFRKEGQNVTLSCEQNLNHDAMYWYRQDPGQGLRLIYYSQIVNDFQKGDIAEGYSVSREKKESFPLTVTSAQKNPTAFYLCASSMSGEGQETQYFGPGTRLLVL.

In regard to this clone: A read error may account for a junction end that differs from germline. This chain joins TRBV7-7 and TRBJ1-1; D gene ambiguous. The CDR3 covers 13 residues. CDR1 SSHAT and CDR2 FNYEAQ come from the germline V gene (reference sequence). CDR3 sequence reads: CASSRDRNTEAFF. CDR3 DNA: TGTGCTAGCAGCCGGGATCGGAACACTGAAGCTTTCTTT.

The CDR3 nucleotides read TGCAGCGTTGAAGCGTCGCAGCGGACTAATGAGCAGTTCTTC. It encodes CSVEASQRTNEQFF. The chain has TRBV29-1 and TRBJ2-1; D might be TRBD2 (5 bases). CDR3 length: 14 residues. V was trimmed by 1 base and J by 7 bases, leaving 14 bases between them. Germline V gives CDR1 SQVTM, CDR2 ANQGSEA.

This chain links TRBV19 with TRBJ1-2; the match to TRBD1 covers 12 bases. CDR3 length: 15 residues. Per the germline V gene, CDR1 is LNHDA and CDR2 is SQIVND (reference sequence). V dropped 6 bases and J dropped 6; count of bases not matched to a gene: 8. The CDR3 spells CASSLGTGGEDGYTF. Here the CDR3 DNA reads TGTGCCAGTAGCCTGGGGACAGGGGGCGAGGATGGCTACACCTTC.

This clone was found once. The genes are TRBV6-6 and TRBJ2-7; 7 nucleotides align to TRBD1. Per germline, CDR1 MNHNY and CDR2 SVGAGI (reference sequence). J gave up 5 bases and V 10 bases, and 8 bases lay outside the gene matches. The CDR3 runs 12 residues. In nucleotides, the CDR3 is TGTGCCACCCTATCGACAGGGAACGAGCAGTACTTC. Its protein product is CATLSTGNEQYF.

This chain joins TRBV9 and TRBJ2-1; 10 bases are shared with TRBD2. Trimming removed 7 bases from V and 7 bases from J; junction bases left unmatched: 8. Germline CDR1 SGDLS, CDR2 YYNGEE. The CDR3 extends over 14 amino acids. CDR3: CASAGTSDTNEQFF. The CDR3 coding sequence is TGTGCCAGCGCCGGGACTAGCGATACGAATGAGCAGTTCTTC.

The chain recombines TRBV19 with TRBJ2-3; maybe TRBD2 (6 bases). CDR3 size: 13 residues. Germline lookup yields CDR1 LNHDA and CDR2 SQIVND (reference sequence). The V end was cut by 7 bases, the J end by 5 bases, with 13 bases between. The CDR3: CASMGGWGDTQYF. In DNA form, the CDR3 reads TGTGCCAGTATGGGGGGATGGGGAGATACGCAGTATTTT.

The CDR3 DNA follows: TGTGCCAGCAGCTTAGAACTAGCGGCCCCCTACAATGAGCAGTTCTTC. Translating it yields CASSLELAAPYNEQFF. V usage is TRBV5-4 and J usage is TRBJ2-1; 8 nucleotides agree with TRBD2. This CDR3 contains 16 residues. With 2 bases clipped from V and 2 bases from J, the junction kept 6 bases outside the gene matches. In germline, CDR1 is SGHNT, CDR2 YYREEE (reference sequence).

The chain is built from TRBV6-1 and TRBJ2-2, with 7 positions matching TRBD1. Germline CDR1 reads MNHNS; CDR2 reads SASEGT. CDR3 size: 16 residues. V shed 4 bases and J 0 bases; nucleotides not matched to a gene: 5. The DNA for the CDR3 is TGTGCCAGCAGTGCCACAGGGGTCACGAACACCGGGGAGCTGTTTTTT. Amino acids: CASSATGVTNTGELFF.

The chain employs TRBV7-3 and TRBJ2-2; 8 nucleotides match TRBD2. Germline CDR1 and CDR2: SGHTA and FQGTGA. This CDR3 spans 15 amino acids. V shed 5 bases, J shed 1 base, and the junction held 3 bases outside the gene matches. CDR3 protein: CASSPLAGNTGELFF. The DNA for the CDR3 is TGTGCCAGCAGCCCTCTAGCGGGGAACACCGGGGAGCTGTTTTTT. The whole variable domain, remainder taken from reference TRBV7-3 and TRBJ2-2, is GAGVSQTPSNKVTEKGKYVELRCDPISGHTALYWYRQSLGQGPEFLIYFQGTGAADDSGLPNDRFFAVRPEGSVSTLKIQRTERGDSAVYLCASSPLAGNTGELFFGEGSRLTVL.

The chain has TRBV18 and TRBJ1-3; D call uncertain. Trimming took 0 bases from V and 0 from J, leaving 9 bases between them. Germline loops: CDR1 KGHSH, CDR2 LQKENI. This CDR3 is built from 16 residues. The CDR3 sequence is CASSPPAGNSGNTIYF. As DNA, the CDR3 is TGTGCCAGCTCACCACCGGCGGGGAACTCTGGAAACACCATATATTTT.

The chain couples TRBV30 to TRBJ2-5, with D tentatively TRBD1 (6 bases). Trimming cost V 5 bases and J 1 base, with 20 bases left between them. The CDR3 has 16 amino acids. Germline V gene sequence: CDR1 GTSNPN, CDR2 SVGIG (reference sequence). The CDR3 nucleotides read TGTGCCTGGGCGGACAGCCAACGTGTGTTCCAAGAGACCCAGTACTTC. Translated, it gives CAWADSQRVFQETQYF.

The chain employs TRBV13 and TRBJ2-7; 8 bases fit TRBD1. With V trimmed by 0 bases and J by 2 bases, 6 bases remained unmatched. This CDR3 is 16 amino acids long. The germline gives CDR1 PRHDT, CDR2 FYEKMQ (reference sequence). CDR3 sequence reads: CASSLGLGQGPYEQYF. CDR3 nucleotide sequence: TGTGCCAGCAGCTTAGGCCTTGGACAGGGCCCCTACGAGCAGTACTTC.

This rearrangement joins TRBV10-3 to TRBJ2-7, with 9 bases that match TRBD1. Germline V gene lookup returns CDR1 ENHRY and CDR2 SYGVKD. The V segment lost 4 bases and the J segment 9 bases; nucleotides outside the gene matches: 7. The CDR3 totals 13 residues. The CDR3 sequence is CAISGTGEGGQYF. In DNA form, the CDR3 reads TGTGCCATCAGTGGGACAGGGGAAGGAGGGCAGTACTTC.

The chain uses TRBV28 and TRBJ1-1, with D perhaps matching TRBD1 (6 bases). V lost 5 bases to trimming and J lost 1 base, with 11 bases between them. Germline V CDR1 and CDR2: MDHEN, SYDVKM. There are 14 residues in the CDR3. The CDR3 protein is CASSLTGTNTEAFF. The CDR3 bases are TGTGCCAGCAGTCTGACAGGTACGAACACTGAAGCTTTCTTT.

This clone showed up just once. V gene TRBV2 combines with J gene TRBJ2-3, with D possibly matching TRBD2 (5 bases). Germline CDR1 and CDR2: SNHLY and FYNNEI. The CDR3 is 11 amino acids. V shed 4 bases and J shed 8 bases, with 7 bases lying between them. The CDR3 spells CASSAGGTQYF. The CDR3 DNA sequence: TGTGCCAGCAGTGCAGGAGGTACGCAGTATTTT.

This chain connects TRBV7-2 to TRBJ2-7, with a possible D match to TRBD2 (6 bases). The germline gives CDR1 SGHTA, CDR2 FQGNSA. V shed 2 bases and J shed 2 bases, with 13 bases lying between them. The CDR3 has 15 amino acids. The CDR3 DNA reads TGTGCCAGCAGCTTAACCGGGACTGACGCCTACGAGCAGTACTTC. Translated: CASSLTGTDAYEQYF.

The CDR3 DNA sequence: TGTGCCAGCAGCTCCCTTCATTACCTTGCTCGGACCTTC. Translated, it gives CASSSLHYLARTF. The gene calls are TRBV11-2 and TRBJ1-2; unclear D gene. Germline CDR1 is SGHAT and CDR2 is FQNNGV. The CDR3 is 13 amino acids. V lost 4 bases to trimming and J lost 14 bases, with 20 bases between them.

This chain connects TRBV6-6 to TRBJ2-2; D remains ambiguous. V was shortened by 10 bases and J by 2 bases, with 11 bases between the two germline ends. CDR1 MNHNY and CDR2 SVGAGI come from the germline V gene (reference sequence). The CDR3 is made up of 13 amino acids. The CDR3 is CATLILNTGELFF. The CDR3 DNA reads TGTGCCACACTTATATTAAACACCGGGGAGCTGTTTTTT.

This CDR3 is CASSPGGYEQYF. CDR3 nucleotide sequence: TGTGCCAGCAGCCCGGGGGGTTACGAGCAGTACTTC. J is TRBJ2-7 and V is TRBV7-9, with 7 nucleotides matching TRBD2. The CDR3 sequence is 12 residues long. CDR1 is SEHNR, CDR2 FQNEAQ, per germline (reference sequence). With 5 bases clipped from V and 4 bases from J, the junction kept 2 bases outside the gene matches.

The chain carries TRBV19 and TRBJ1-4, with a possible D match to TRBD1 (6 bases). Trimming pared 2 bases from V and 6 bases from J, leaving 13 bases between. Per germline, CDR1 LNHDA and CDR2 SQIVND (reference sequence). The CDR3 loop spans 15 amino acids. The chain's CDR3 is CASSITQPGDEKLFF. The CDR3, as DNA: TGTGCCAGTAGTATAACCCAGCCAGGGGATGAAAAACTGTTTTTT.

This clone occurred once. This rearrangement joins TRBV6-1 to TRBJ2-1; 10 bases fit TRBD2. V was clipped by 2 bases and J by 3 bases; unmatched bases: 1. The CDR3 loop spans 15 amino acids. CDR1 is MNHNS and CDR2 is SASEGT in the germline V gene. CDR3 sequence (DNA): TGTGCCAGCAGTGAACTAGCGGGAGTCTACAATGAGCAGTTCTTC. Protein: CASSELAGVYNEQFF.

This clone was counted once. CDR3 nucleotide sequence: TGTGCCAGCAGCTTAGGGCTGAGGGGGAAGAACACCGGGGAGCTGTTTTTT. Its translation: CASSLGLRGKNTGELFF. The chain links TRBV7-6 to TRBJ2-2; TRBD1 is a possible D gene (6 bases). This CDR3 region has 17 residues. The germline CDR1 and CDR2 sequences are SGHVS and FNYEAQ. V was pared by 1 base and J by 1 base, with 13 bases between.

This sequence joins TRBV2 and TRBJ2-7; weak D call: TRBD2 (6 bases). The length of the CDR3 is 13 residues. Germline-derived CDR1 and CDR2 are SNHLY and FYNNEI. With 5 bases removed from V and 6 bases from J, the gap between germline ends came to 14 bases. CDR3 DNA sequence: TGTGCCAGCAGTAGCCAGGGACTTCCCGAGCAGTACTTC. This translates into CASSSQGLPEQYF.

The V call is TRBV5-1, the J call TRBJ1-2; D gene unclear. Trimming pared 0 bases from V and 3 bases from J, leaving 6 bases between. In germline, CDR1 is SGHRS, CDR2 YFSETQ. The CDR3 contains 13 residues. The CDR3 coding sequence is TGCGCCAGCAGCTTGGAGTCAGACTATGGCTACACCTTC. This sequence encodes CASSLESDYGYTF.

The chain carries TRBV19 and TRBJ2-7, with 7 positions matching TRBD1. Germline loops: CDR1 LNHDA, CDR2 SQIVND (reference sequence). The V gene end was trimmed by 5 bases and the J gene end by 0 bases; junction bases not matched to a gene: 7. The CDR3 runs 15 residues. CDR3 region: CASSLGQVSSYEQYF. DNA of the CDR3: TGTGCCAGTAGTCTCGGACAGGTGAGCTCCTACGAGCAGTACTTC.